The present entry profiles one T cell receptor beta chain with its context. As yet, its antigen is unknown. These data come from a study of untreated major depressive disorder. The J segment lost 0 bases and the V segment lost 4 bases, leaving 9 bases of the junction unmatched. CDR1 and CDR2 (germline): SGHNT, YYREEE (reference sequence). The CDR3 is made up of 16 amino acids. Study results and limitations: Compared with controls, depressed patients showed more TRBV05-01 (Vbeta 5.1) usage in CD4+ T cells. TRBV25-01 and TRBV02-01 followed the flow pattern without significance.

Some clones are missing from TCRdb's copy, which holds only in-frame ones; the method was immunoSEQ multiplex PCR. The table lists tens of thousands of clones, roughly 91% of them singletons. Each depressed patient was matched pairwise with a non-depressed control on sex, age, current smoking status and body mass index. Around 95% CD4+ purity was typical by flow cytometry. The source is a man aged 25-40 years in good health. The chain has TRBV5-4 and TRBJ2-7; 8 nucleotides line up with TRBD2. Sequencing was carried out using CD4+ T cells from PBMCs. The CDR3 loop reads CASSIGAGEASYEQYF. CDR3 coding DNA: TGTGCCAGCAGCATTGGAGCGGGAGAGGCCTCCTACGAGCAGTACTTC.